This T cell receptor (beta chain) was observed in a study of HIV-infected patients and healthy controls. CDR1 and CDR2 from the germline V gene are MNHEY and SVGEGT. The V end lost 2 bases, the J end lost 7 bases, and 6 bases lay between the germline ends. The CDR3 sequence is 12 residues long. This clonotype was picked up many times. The repertoire came from unfractionated whole blood and reflected all unsorted peripheral T cells. Alpha and beta constant-region primers primed reverse transcription of around 500 ng RNA. Each of the alpha and beta chains got its own library through chain-specific third strand synthesis with indices. The SP2 site served as the priming point for second strand synthesis. TCRdb reprocessed the 5' RACE reads via MiXCR and lists one record per CDR3 protein. The data hold 15,000 to 20,000 distinct CDR3 sequences, with over 5% observed a single time.

This chain links TRBV6-2 or TRBV6-3 with TRBJ1-5, with D uncertain. The TCR sequence derives from an adult in good health. The sequenced sample was blood. The CDR3 sequence is CASSYPGQPQHF. For the CDR3, the DNA is TGTGCCAGCAGTTACCCCGGGCAGCCCCAGCATTTT.